This T cell receptor (beta chain) was sequenced for a study of monozygotic twins with inflammatory bowel disease (dated by TCRdb to the late 2010s). Some background on the complete study: In total, roughly 30 monozygotic twin pairs made up the full study: 19 Danish pairs, all IBD-discordant, plus nine German pairs, of which four were IBD-concordant and five were IBD-discordant. Each individual had, on average, about 151 000 unique TCRalpha sequences and 181 000 unique TCRbeta sequences available for analysis. Disease-associated traits were sought mainly through comparisons between IBD patients and their genetically identical healthy co-twins within discordant pairs.

From each donor, a roughly 2.5 ml peripheral blood sample was collected into PAXgene tubes and stored at -80 degrees C. Without any T cell sorting, total RNA was extracted from whole blood using the PAXgene blood miRNA kit on an automated QIAcube. Peripheral blood from monozygotic twin pairs, either concordant or discordant for inflammatory bowel disease, underwent deep TCRalpha and TCRbeta repertoire profiling that used unique molecular barcoding. Smoking habits were recorded for all twin pairs, with individuals classified as current, former or never smokers. Paper-wide results and their limitations: The analysis was unable to tell apart different T cell subtypes. TCRbeta repertoire diversity, by inverse Simpson index, was decreased in IBD patients compared with their healthy co-twins. Background noise and inter-individual variability may have been introduced into the repertoires by the differing immunosuppressive treatments among patients. The results gave no support for a single strong signal or clonotype linked to IBD. Compared with healthy twins, IBD patients had fewer clonotypes in common with other individuals, a difference most pronounced in patients showing signs of disease activity. Repertoire similarity did not differ between concordant and discordant twins, possibly due to limited statistical power.

From its cysteine to its phenylalanine, the CDR3 spans 14 amino acids. The coding DNA is unavailable. Libraries were made using 5' RACE. For each TCR library, roughly 3,600 ng of total RNA was used. For each sample, cDNA synthesis with SMARTScribe reverse transcriptase was split into eight separate reactions. During cDNA synthesis, template switching introduced unique molecular identifiers that contained a 6-nucleotide sample barcode. TCRalpha and TCRbeta cDNA was amplified by two nested PCRs of roughly 15 and 9 cycles, with bead purification after each PCR. Before amplification, the cDNA was both treated with uracil DNA-glycosylase and purified with the QIAquick PCR purification kit. The second PCR added Illumina TruSeq-compatible adapters along with sample-specific barcodes. TapeStation and Qubit were used to check library quality and concentration, and roughly 4.9 ng of each library was pooled. Pooled libraries were sequenced on an Illumina HiSeq2500 single-index Rapid Run with 2 x 100 bp reads and custom sequencing primers. Processing in the source paper ran as follows. UMI-based consensus assembly with MiGEC version 1.2.6 was used to correct PCR and sequencing errors. MiXCR version 2.1.1 handled V(D)J alignment, clonotype assembly and CDR3 extraction. Normalisation of gene usage, clonotype sharing and MAIT/NKT TCR abundance was achieved by analysing the top 1000, 10 000 and 20 000 clonotypes per sample. Diversity was computed as the inverse Simpson index with the vegan R package after downsampling to 27 000 UMIs. Statistical testing used paired Mann-Whitney U tests on the discordant twin pairs and applied Benjamini-Hochberg correction for multiple testing. TCRdb reprocessed the reads and assigns one entry to each CDR3 protein sequence, leaving out DNA. Clone size and V and J calls follow TCRdb, not the original study. The sample's table lists a count of about 330,000 distinct CDR3 sequences. The ten largest make up around 2% of the sample.

Notes on this clonotype: The antigen it binds to is not known.

The receptor comes from a human donor with ulcerative colitis or Crohn's disease, or a healthy co-twin of an affected twin (not recorded which). In this chain, TRBV6-7 is recombined with TRBJ2-1. TRBV6-7 is an open reading frame, and its role is uncertain. Sequenced input: blood. The CDR3 protein: CASSYSRIYNEQFF.